These T cell receptor beta chains were read from a single sample in a study of cytomegalovirus exposure and HLA in healthy donors. Produced via immunoSEQ multiplex PCR; TCRdb's table is partial and in-frame only. Of tens of thousands of clones listed, about 74% are singletons. Material for sequencing was PBMCs. The source of these receptors is a man under 40 in good health and CMV-seronegative. Both conserved end residues are part of each CDR3. A D gene is named only where the DNA matches it firmly. Size tells how often a clone was seen (once, few, many) or the class of an expanded clone, and some rows leave it out.

v_call	d_call	cdr3_length	j_call	clone_size	cdr3_aa	cdr3_nt
TRBV29-1	TRBD1	13	TRBJ2-5	NA	CSVERGQQETQYF	TGCAGCGTTGAAAGGGGACAGCAAGAGACCCAGTACTTC
TRBV14	NA	17	TRBJ1-4	NA	CASSQRTAGVTNEKLFF	TGTGCCAGCAGCCAAAGGACAGCAGGGGTAACTAATGAAAAACTGTTTTTT
TRBV30	NA	18	TRBJ1-4	NA	CAWSRTGGWGSGNEKLFF	TGTGCCTGGAGCCGGACCGGGGGATGGGGGAGCGGTAATGAAAAACTGTTTTTT
TRBV6-5	NA	15	TRBJ2-2	NA	CASSYSLPGDGELFF	TGTGCCAGCAGTTACTCGTTGCCGGGGGACGGGGAGCTGTTTTTT
TRBV29-1	TRBD2	15	TRBJ2-3	NA	CSAPGLAGNTDTQYF	TGCAGCGCCCCGGGGCTAGCGGGGAACACAGATACGCAGTATTTT
TRBV4-2	NA	16	TRBJ1-2	few	CASSQGQEDPRYGYTF	TGTGCCAGCAGCCAAGGGCAGGAGGACCCCAGGTATGGCTACACCTTC
TRBV7-2	TRBD2	14	TRBJ2-7	NA	CASNPAAGSYEQYF	TGTGCAAGCAACCCGGCAGCGGGGTCCTACGAGCAGTACTTC
TRBV5-5	TRBD1	16	TRBJ1-2	NA	CASSFSGTGDLYGYTF	TGTGCCAGCAGCTTTTCCGGGACAGGAGATCTCTATGGCTACACCTTC
TRBV6-6	TRBD2	16	TRBJ2-3	NA	CASRPRTSSLIDTQYF	TGTGCCAGCAGACCCAGGACTAGCTCACTCATAGATACGCAGTATTTT
TRBV7-7	NA	14	TRBJ2-1	NA	CASSLDPRSNEQFF	TGTGCCAGCAGCTTAGACCCTAGGTCGAATGAGCAGTTCTTC
TRBV11-2	NA	14	TRBJ2-7	NA	CASSLEEGFYEQYF	TGTGCCAGCAGCTTAGAGGAGGGATTCTACGAGCAGTACTTC
TRBV7-9	NA	15	TRBJ1-1	NA	CASSLVQGSGTEAFF	TGTGCCAGCAGCTTAGTGCAGGGAAGTGGAACTGAAGCTTTCTTT
TRBV10-2	TRBD1	15	TRBJ2-1	NA	CATRRDRDFYNEQFF	TGCGCCACCAGGCGAGACAGGGATTTCTACAATGAGCAGTTCTTC
TRBV2	NA	12	TRBJ2-2	NA	CASSDRAGELFF	TGTGCCAGCAGTGACCGGGCCGGGGAGCTGTTTTTT
TRBV19	TRBD2	17	TRBJ2-1	NA	CASSPSRGLAGYNEQFF	TGTGCCAGTAGTCCCTCCCGGGGACTAGCGGGTTACAATGAGCAGTTCTTC
TRBV5-1	TRBD1	15	TRBJ2-7	NA	CASSDQGTGWDEQYF	TGCGCCAGCAGCGACCAAGGGACAGGGTGGGACGAGCAGTACTTC
TRBV9	NA	13	TRBJ2-7	NA	CASSVVEGGGQYF	TGTGCCAGCAGCGTAGTAGAAGGCGGTGGGCAGTACTTC
TRBV25-1	TRBD2	14	TRBJ2-1	NA	CAGSKAGTNNEQFF	TGTGCCGGCAGTAAAGCGGGGACTAACAATGAGCAGTTCTTC
TRBV18	NA	13	TRBJ2-2	NA	CASSPPSTGELFF	TGTGCCAGCTCACCACCGAGTACCGGGGAGCTGTTTTTT
TRBV10-3	TRBD1	14	TRBJ2-1	once	CAIRAGTGADEQFF	TGTGCCATCAGAGCCGGGACAGGGGCGGATGAGCAGTTCTTC
TRBV29-1	NA	14	TRBJ1-1	NA	CSVALTTGDTEAFF	TGCAGCGTCGCGCTTACGACGGGGGACACTGAAGCTTTCTTT
TRBV28	NA	15	TRBJ1-1	NA	CASSPPVSLNTEAFF	TGTGCCAGCAGCCCTCCGGTTTCGTTGAACACTGAAGCTTTCTTT
TRBV28	TRBD1	17	TRBJ1-6	NA	CASSRSDRGSYNSPLHF	TGTGCCAGCAGCCGCTCTGACAGGGGTTCCTATAATTCACCCCTCCACTTT
TRBV7-2	NA	13	TRBJ1-1	NA	CASRQQVNTEAFF	TGTGCCAGCAGACAGCAGGTGAACACTGAAGCTTTCTTT
TRBV15	TRBD1	19	TRBJ2-7	NA	CATSKSSHYHDRAIVEQYF	TGTGCCACCAGCAAAAGCTCTCATTATCATGACAGGGCAATCGTCGAGCAGTACTTC
TRBV5-1	TRBD1	17	TRBJ2-7	NA	CASSLVGQGKVSYEQYF	TGCGCCAGCAGCTTGGTGGGACAGGGAAAGGTATCCTACGAGCAGTACTTC
TRBV7-9	NA	16	TRBJ2-7	NA	CASSLIGGEGSYEQYF	TGTGCCAGCAGCTTAATAGGGGGGGAGGGTTCCTACGAGCAGTACTTC
TRBV5-1	TRBD2	14	TRBJ2-1	once	CASSFGGGLNEQFF	TGCGCCAGCAGCTTTGGGGGAGGGTTGAATGAGCAGTTCTTC
TRBV9	TRBD1	15	TRBJ2-1	NA	CASSVGDSSYNEQFF	TGTGCCAGCAGCGTAGGGGACAGCTCCTACAATGAGCAGTTCTTC
TRBV9	TRBD1	15	TRBJ1-1	few	CASSQTGDADTEAFF	TGTGCCAGCAGCCAAACAGGGGACGCGGACACTGAAGCTTTCTTT
TRBV5-6	NA	15	TRBJ2-2	NA	CASSFRRGNTGELFF	TGTGCCAGCAGCTTTCGAAGGGGAAACACCGGGGAGCTGTTTTTT
TRBV27	TRBD2	14	TRBJ2-3	NA	CASRNLREVDTQYF	TGTGCCAGCAGAAATTTGCGGGAGGTAGATACGCAGTATTTT
TRBV9	TRBD1	14	TRBJ2-3	NA	CASSAHRGTDTQYF	TGTGCCAGCAGCGCACACAGGGGTACAGATACGCAGTATTTT
TRBV7-7	NA	13	TRBJ2-2	NA	CASRPTGSGELFF	TGTGCTAGCAGGCCGACGGGGTCGGGGGAGCTGTTTTTT
TRBV6-1	NA	14	TRBJ1-1	NA	CASSELAVSTEAFF	TGTGCCAGCAGTGAACTTGCAGTATCTACTGAAGCTTTCTTT
TRBV11-2	NA	15	TRBJ2-7	once	CASSHRRAGTYEQYF	TGTGCCAGCAGCCACCGCCGGGCGGGTACCTACGAGCAGTACTTC
TRBV7-8	TRBD2	17	TRBJ2-1	NA	CASSFLRGLAGENEQFF	TGTGCCAGCAGCTTTCTAAGAGGACTAGCGGGAGAGAATGAGCAGTTCTTC
TRBV7-9	NA	13	TRBJ2-2	medium-sized	CASSFLGTGELFF	TGTGCCAGCAGCTTTCTAGGCACCGGGGAGCTGTTTTTT
TRBV10-3	NA	15	TRBJ1-6	NA	CAISEKDSFNSPLHF	TGTGCCATCAGTGAAAAGGACAGCTTTAATTCACCCCTCCACTTT
TRBV9	NA	12	TRBJ1-3	NA	CASSFGGNTIYF	TGTGCCAGCAGCTTCGGGGGAAACACCATATATTTT